Listed below are T cell receptor beta chains from one sample, sequenced in a study of T cells after posttransplantation cyclophosphamide. The table came from immunoSEQ multiplex PCR; TCRdb's copy has only in-frame clones and leaves some out. The sample contains tens of thousands of clones, none of them singletons. Sample: PBMCs. All receptors derive from a woman in her thirties in good health and a related stem cell transplant donor. Each CDR3 is given with its conserved first and last residue. The D gene is left open where the match is weak. Only part of the rows carry a size: once, few, many, or a class if the clone is expanded.

v_gene	j_gene	d_gene	abundance	CDR3aa	CDR3nt
TRBV6-5	TRBJ2-2	-	many	CASSRTGELFF	TGTGCCAGCAGCCGCACCGGGGAGCTGTTTTTT
TRBV7-9	TRBJ2-5	TRBD2	many	CASSLAGGQETQYF	TGTGCCAGCAGCTTAGCGGGGGGGCAAGAGACCCAGTACTTC
TRBV10-2	TRBJ1-1	TRBD1	many	CASSSQGGTEAFF	TGCGCCAGCAGCTCACAGGGGGGCACTGAAGCTTTCTTT
TRBV4-2	TRBJ2-5	TRBD2	many	CASSQERGGQETQYF	TGTGCCAGCAGCCAAGAGCGGGGGGGCCAAGAGACCCAGTACTTC
TRBV6-5	TRBJ1-2	TRBD1	-	CASSSYLGQDGGYTF	TGTGCCAGCAGTTCTTACCTCGGACAGGACGGGGGCTACACCTTC
TRBV2	TRBJ1-3	TRBD1	many	CASSVDRSSGNTIYF	TGTGCCAGCAGTGTGGACAGGAGCTCTGGAAACACCATATATTTT
TRBV7-3	TRBJ1-2	-	many	CASSLNPDSGYTF	TGTGCCAGCAGCTTAAATCCCGATAGCGGCTACACCTTC
TRBV5-4	TRBJ1-1	-	many	CASSLYRPGEVNTEAFF	TGTGCCAGCAGCTTGTATCGTCCAGGGGAGGTGAACACTGAAGCTTTCTTT
TRBV5-5	TRBJ1-5	TRBD1	many	CASSPRTGMRNQPQHF	TGTGCCAGCAGCCCCCGGACAGGTATGCGCAATCAGCCCCAGCATTTT
TRBV29-1	TRBJ1-5	-	-	CSVAGDYSNQPQHF	TGCAGCGTTGCCGGGGACTATAGCAATCAGCCCCAGCATTTT
TRBV10-3	TRBJ1-1	-	many	CASQEGESNTEAFF	TGTGCCAGTCAAGAGGGCGAATCGAACACTGAAGCTTTCTTT
TRBV28	TRBJ1-2	-	many	CASSPAGYGYTF	TGTGCCAGCAGTCCGGCAGGCTATGGCTACACCTTC
TRBV7-9	TRBJ2-7	TRBD2	many	CASSLQGGGASEQYF	TGTGCCAGCAGCTTACAGGGCGGGGGGGCGTCCGAGCAGTACTTC
TRBV24-1	TRBJ1-4	TRBD1	many	CATSDRSSPGQGAETNEKLFF	TGTGCCACCAGTGATAGGTCCTCCCCGGGACAGGGGGCGGAGACTAATGAAAAACTGTTTTTT
TRBV11-3	TRBJ2-3	TRBD2	many	CASSSSGLAADTQYF	TGTGCCAGCAGCTCCTCAGGACTAGCCGCAGATACGCAGTATTTT
TRBV10-3	TRBJ1-2	-	many	CAITYNRDSNYGYTF	TGTGCCATCACCTATAACAGGGATTCTAACTATGGCTACACCTTC
TRBV6-6	TRBJ2-5	TRBD2	-	CASSYPSGGQETQYF	TGTGCCAGCAGTTACCCTAGCGGGGGCCAAGAGACCCAGTACTTC
TRBV6-1	TRBJ1-1	-	many	CASSVRENTEAFF	TGTGCCAGCAGTGTCAGAGAGAACACTGAAGCTTTCTTT
TRBV30	TRBJ1-3	-	many	CAWGPGNTIYF	TGTGCCTGGGGGCCTGGAAACACCATATATTTT
TRBV6-1	TRBJ2-5	TRBD2	many	CAARTSGVETQYF	TGTGCCGCACGGACTAGCGGGGTAGAGACCCAGTACTTC
TRBV28	TRBJ2-2	-	many	CASSSHRQVTGELFF	TGTGCCAGCAGTTCCCATCGACAGGTCACCGGGGAGCTGTTTTTT
TRBV7-9	TRBJ2-7	-	many	CASSSPRKSSYEQYF	TGTGCCAGCAGCTCTCCCAGGAAGAGCTCCTACGAGCAGTACTTC